This TCR beta chain was sequenced during a study of CD8 T cells in ankylosing spondylitis. Study conclusions and caveats: Clones linked with disease were CD8+ and fairly uncommon in the peripheral blood. Disease-linked clones reportedly concentrated significantly in matched ankylosing spondylitis synovial fluid. A TCR beta motif made of roughly eight highly homologous variants seemed typical of ankylosing spondylitis blood.

As for this clonotype: What it recognizes is unknown.

Germline values: CDR1 ENHRY, CDR2 SYGVKD. V lost 6 bases, J lost 6 bases, and 12 bases lay in between. There are 13 residues in the CDR3. Molecular-barcoded quantitative 5'-RACE produced these TCR beta libraries. TCRdb re-analysed the 5' RACE reads in MiXCR, keeping a single row per CDR3 protein. The sample has approximately 350,000 distinct CDR3 sequences; under 15% are singletons. The TCR sequence derives from a male donor with ankylosing spondylitis or in good health (not recorded which). Sequencing was done on a sample of blood, either unsorted or a sorted T cell fraction (not recorded which). V gene TRBV10-3 combines with J gene TRBJ1-5; perhaps TRBD1 as D (5 bases). The CDR3 is CAISGTKGQPQHF. The CDR3 DNA sequence: TGTGCCATCAGCGGGACCAAGGGTCAGCCCCAGCATTTT.